Sequencing of this TCR beta chain was carried out in a study of beta chain features in type 1 diabetes (dated by TCRdb to between 2017 and 2018). At the level of the whole study: No differences in mean age, gender distribution, total cell number or subset yield were found between patients and healthy donors. A total of 107,917,701 sorted cells were examined across all samples, and a strong correlation was observed between cell number per subset and RNA yield. Naive and central memory subsets were obtained from all 30 or so donors, but regulatory and stem cell-like memory subsets were isolated from only 8 patients and roughly eight healthy donors. In the study, recently diagnosed type 1 diabetes patients and matched healthy donors were compared on the TCRB repertoires of their sorted circulating CD4+ T cell subsets. General findings and caveats noted by the study authors: Shorter templates might have been favored by PCR, but patient and control samples were amplified and corrected together, so both groups would have been affected equally by any skew. Naive, central memory and regulatory TCRB repertoires appeared to be more alike among patients than among healthy donors. Because cDNA rather than genomic DNA was sequenced, highly expressing activated cells could have been over-represented, although no difference in activation and CD3 levels was found between groups. At VDJ recombination sites, type 1 diabetes patients had fewer insertions and more deleted nucleotides, which implies abnormalities in thymic rearrangement. Because small numbers of individuals were included in the HLA sub-analyses, any influence of HLA type on TCRB rearrangement was left unresolved. In all four CD4+ subsets, TCRB CDR3 length was moderately but significantly shorter in type 1 diabetes patients.

V is cut back by 0 bases and J by 3 bases, with 0 bases in the junction unmatched. The cysteine opens and the phenylalanine closes a CDR3 of 14 amino acids. The DNA shown is the 42-base CDR3, in frame from base 1. The germline V gene yields SGHRS for CDR1 and YFSETQ for CDR2. The High Capacity cDNA Reverse Transcription Kit was used to reverse transcribe all of the isolated RNA, meaning that expressed TCRB transcripts were what got sequenced. Deep immunoSEQ sequencing was applied to naive, central memory and regulatory T cell samples, giving an average of about 3.57 million total reads per sample. After sorted cells were lysed in RLT buffer, RNA was extracted with DNase-treated RNeasy Micro or Mini kits, with the choice depending on cell number. Each cell subset was processed on its own to prevent cross-contamination, while patient and healthy donor samples were processed together. TCRB sequences were amplified from cDNA with the immunoSEQ multiplex PCR, producing 87-bp fragments spanning the CDR3 region. Sequencing of the amplicons was done on the Illumina HiSeq platform. As for how the authors treated the data: PCR bias was computationally corrected using synthetic template baselines, reads within Hamming distance 2 were collapsed, and singletons that could not be merged were discarded. Reads were aligned to IMGT to assign V, D and J genes, CDR3 length, and insertions or deletions at six rearrangement sites. Within each subset, clonotype counts were normalized to sorted cell number, after which true diversity and Gini coefficients were computed with the tcR R package. The overlap coefficient, calculated on TCRB nucleotide sequences, was used to measure repertoire sharing. TCRdb took over this immuneACCESS table, retaining in-frame rearrangements with V and J assigned. Such tables are incomplete; in checked studies, under half of the missing clones stem from an unresolved V gene, and the remainder is unexplained. The DNA gave D and trimming, while V, J and clone size come from that table. This sample lists 160,000 or so clones; approximately 8.7% were detected once. The ten largest clones represent 0.7% of the sample.

Remarks on this clone: This clone's antigen is unknown. Base qualities are missing; no much larger clone stands one base away.

A single peripheral blood draw of about 116 mL on average was collected from each donor into heparinised tubes. Naive, central memory, regulatory and stem cell-like memory CD4+ T cells were sorted on a BD FACSAria II using a panel including CD45RO, CCR7, CD25, CD127, CD95 and CD27. A purity above 95% was achieved for all sorted populations. PBMCs were isolated right away by Lymphoprep density gradient centrifugation and were stained directly, without culture. So that batch effects would be minimized, each experiment stained and sorted samples in pairs, pairing one healthy donor with one patient. The clonotype comes from a woman in her thirties with type 1 diabetes. The rearranged segments are TRBV5-1 and TRBJ2-5, and 9 junctional nucleotides match TRBD1. The sample taken for sequencing was central memory CD4+ T cells from blood. The CDR3: CASSLGQGEETQYF. The sequence in DNA is TGCGCCAGCAGCTTGGGACAGGGGGAAGAGACCCAGTACTTC.